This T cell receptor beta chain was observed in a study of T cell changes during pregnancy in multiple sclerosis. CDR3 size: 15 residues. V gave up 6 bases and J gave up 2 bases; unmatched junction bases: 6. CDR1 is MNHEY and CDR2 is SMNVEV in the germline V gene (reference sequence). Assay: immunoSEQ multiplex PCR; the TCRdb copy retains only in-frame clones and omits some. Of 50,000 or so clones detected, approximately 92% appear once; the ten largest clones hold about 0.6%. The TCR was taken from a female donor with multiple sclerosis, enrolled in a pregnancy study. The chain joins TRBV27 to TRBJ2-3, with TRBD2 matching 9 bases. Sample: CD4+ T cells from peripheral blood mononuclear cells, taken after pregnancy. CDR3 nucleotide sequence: TGTGCCAGCAGACCGGGACTAGCCTACACAGATACGCAGTATTTT. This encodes CASRPGLAYTDTQYF.